The 27 T cell receptor beta chains reported below all come from one sample, sequenced in a study of CXCR3-negative and CXCR3-positive naive CD8 T cells. Via 5' RACE with UMI labels, TRB cDNA libraries were prepared. TCRdb reprocessed the 5' RACE reads and stores each CDR3 protein as one record, lacking DNA. The sample data list over 100,000 distinct CDR3 sequences. The material sequenced was naive CXCR3- CD8+ T cells from blood. The subset: CD45RO-CCR7+CD27+CD95- naive CD8+ T cells lacking CXCR3 (TNR3-). The receptors were gathered from a human donor in good health. Some clones in this sample may be carry-over from other donors' samples.

V and J are TRBV10-3 and TRBJ2-3. Germline V gives CDR1 ENHRY, CDR2 SYGVKD. This CDR3 has 13 amino acids. CDR3 region: CAIKDRLTDTQYF.

This chain connects TRBV12-3 or TRBV12-4 to TRBJ1-5; TCRdb calls TRBD1, which cannot be checked without DNA. The CDR3 totals 15 residues. The CDR3 sequence: CASRGEGAGNQPQHF.

V is TRBV6-5 and J is TRBJ2-7. In germline, CDR1 is MNHEY, CDR2 SVGAGI. The CDR3 totals 15 residues. The CDR3 region is CASSSERRTTYEQYF.

The chain recombines TRBV5-1 with TRBJ2-1; TCRdb picks TRBD1, but there is no DNA to check that call. Looked up from germline, CDR1 is SGHRS and CDR2 is YFSETQ. The CDR3 has 12 amino acids. The CDR3 protein is CASSFTGGEQFF.

The rearrangement links TRBV29-1 to TRBJ2-7; the D call from TCRdb, TRBD1, cannot be confirmed without DNA. The CDR3 has 13 residues. Germline V CDR1 and CDR2: SQVTM, ANQGSEA. CDR3 sequence: CSVETGDSYEQYF.

The rearrangement joins TRBV20-1 to TRBJ2-5; the TRBD1 assignment by TCRdb is unverifiable without DNA. The CDR3 has 15 residues. CDR1 is DFQATT and CDR2 is SNEGSKA in the germline V gene (reference sequence). Here the CDR3 reads CSARTATGNQETQYF.

V and J are TRBV29-1 and TRBJ1-1. Germline assignment: CDR1 SQVTM and CDR2 ANQGSEA. The CDR3 is 13 amino acids. The CDR3 is CSVERPGPTEAFF.

J is TRBJ1-3 and V is TRBV7-7. The CDR3 spans 14 residues. Germline CDR1 SSHAT, CDR2 FNYEAQ (reference sequence). The CDR3 here is CASSLAGTGNTIYF.

The gene calls are TRBV7-9 and TRBJ2-1; no DNA is available, so the TRBD2 call from TCRdb remains unchecked. The CDR3 has 20 residues. Germline V gene data show CDR1 as SEHNR and CDR2 as FQNEAQ (reference sequence). The CDR3 loop is CASSLAPGASGAVSYNEQFF. The whole variable domain, filled in from reference TRBV7-9 and TRBJ2-1, reads DTGVSQNPRHKITKRGQNVTFRCDPISEHNRLYWYRQTLGQGPEFLTYFQNEAQLEKSRLLSDRFSAERPKGSFSTLEIQRTEQGDSAMYLCASSLAPGASGAVSYNEQFFGPGTRLTVL.

CDR3 in amino acids: CASSLVPYDEQYF. The chain uses TRBV7-9 and TRBJ2-5; the TCRdb D gene call, TRBD1, has no DNA to confirm it. The CDR3 has 13 residues. Germline V gene sequence: CDR1 SEHNR, CDR2 FQNEAQ (reference sequence).

CDR3 protein: CASSATGGEADTQYF. V usage is TRBV7-3 and J usage is TRBJ2-3; with no DNA, the TCRdb D assignment of TRBD1 cannot be verified. Germline V CDR1 and CDR2: SGHTA, FQGTGA. This CDR3 spans 15 amino acids.

The chain carries TRBV5-1 and TRBJ1-2; TCRdb's D gene call, TRBD1, goes unchecked for lack of DNA. In germline, CDR1 is SGHRS, CDR2 YFSETQ. This CDR3 contains 13 residues. The CDR3 region is CASSLAYGDGYTF.

V gene TRBV29-1 combines with J gene TRBJ1-1; the TCRdb call, TRBD1, lacks DNA for checking. Germline lookup yields CDR1 SQVTM and CDR2 ANQGSEA. This CDR3 comprises 14 residues. The CDR3 sequence: CSVSFDRMNTEAFF.

V usage is TRBV20-1 and J usage is TRBJ1-2; TCRdb reports TRBD1, a call that lacks DNA to check it against. The CDR3 is made up of 16 amino acids. CDR1 is DFQATT, CDR2 SNEGSKA, per germline (reference sequence). CDR3 region: CSARDLGAPADYGYTF.

V gene TRBV5-6 combines with J gene TRBJ2-2; the TRBD1 assignment by TCRdb is unverifiable without DNA. Germline CDR1 SGHDT, CDR2 YYEEEE. The CDR3 runs 13 residues. The CDR3 loop reads CASRQGYGGELFF.

The J gene is TRBJ2-2, the V gene TRBV3-1. The CDR3 spans 17 residues. Germline CDR1 and CDR2: LGHDT and YNNKEL (reference sequence). This chain's CDR3 is CASSLLESRSVSGELFF.

This chain uses TRBV2 with TRBJ2-2. The CDR3 loop spans 13 amino acids. Germline V lookup: CDR1 SNHLY, CDR2 FYNNEI. The CDR3 reads CASSERLTGELFF. The full variable domain, its missing parts supplied by reference TRBV2 and TRBJ2-2, is EPEVTQTPSHQVTQMGQEVILRCVPISNHLYFYWYRQILGQKVEFLVSFYNNEISEKSEIFDDQFSVERPDGSNFTLKIRSTKLEDSAMYFCASSERLTGELFFGEGSRLTVL.

The chain couples TRBV7-3 to TRBJ1-5. Looked up from germline, CDR1 is SGHTA and CDR2 is FQGTGA. CDR3 length: 16 residues. This CDR3 reads CASSSTGPSANQPQHF.

The chain couples TRBV20-1 to TRBJ2-5; lacking DNA, the TRBD2 call made by TCRdb goes unchecked. Germline V gene sequence: CDR1 DFQATT, CDR2 SNEGSKA (reference sequence). CDR3 length equals 15 residues. This chain's CDR3 is CSARSSGGIYLSQYF.

This chain uses TRBV4-1 with TRBJ1-6; checking the TCRdb D call of TRBD1 is not possible without DNA. There are 14 residues in the CDR3. Germline V CDR1 and CDR2: MGHRA, YSYEKL. CDR3 region: CASSQVVPREPLHF.

The rearrangement uses TRBV2 and TRBJ2-3; TCRdb selects TRBD2, and the lack of DNA leaves this call unchecked. The CDR3 is 14 residues long. The germline V gene has CDR1 SNHLY and CDR2 FYNNEI. The chain's CDR3 is CASSGSGATDTQYF.

The chain is built from TRBV6-5 and TRBJ2-1; without DNA, the TCRdb call of TRBD1 cannot be checked. The CDR3 totals 12 residues. Germline CDR1 and CDR2: MNHEY and SVGAGI. The CDR3: CASSFGGYEQFF.

V and J are TRBV7-3 and TRBJ1-1; TCRdb's assignment of TRBD1 cannot be checked, as there is no DNA. The CDR3 is 14 amino acids. The germline V gene encodes CDR1 SGHTA and CDR2 FQGTGA. The CDR3 region is CASSPGTRGDEAFF.

This chain connects TRBV28 to TRBJ2-3; TCRdb designates TRBD1, a call that cannot be tested without DNA. Germline CDR1 is MDHEN and CDR2 is SYDVKM. This CDR3 is 16 amino acids long. CDR3: CASSLIRQGFTDTQYF.

J is TRBJ2-1 and V is TRBV3-1; TCRdb calls TRBD2, which cannot be checked without DNA. The germline V gene has CDR1 LGHDT and CDR2 YNNKEL (reference sequence). This CDR3 spans 19 amino acids. The CDR3 protein is CASSQVSSGSLSPGNEQFF.

This rearrangement joins TRBV28 to TRBJ2-1; TCRdb selects TRBD1, and the lack of DNA leaves this call unchecked. Germline V CDR1 and CDR2: MDHEN, SYDVKM. This CDR3 is built from 14 residues. CDR3: CATPGDRGRNEQFF.

The chain recombines TRBV25-1 with TRBJ1-2; there is no DNA to check the TCRdb D call of TRBD1. CDR1 is MGHDK, CDR2 SYGVNS, per germline. There are 13 residues in the CDR3. This chain's CDR3 is CASSYTGAYGYTF.